The 11 T cell receptor beta chains below all came from one sample that was sequenced in a study of shared clonotypes between healthy human individuals. The repertoire was sequenced with immunoSEQ multiplex PCR; TCRdb's copy has only in-frame clones and lacks some. The sample has approximately 2.5 million clones, over 85% seen once. Sequencing was performed on naive CD4+ T cells from PBMCs. Subset described: CD45RA+ positively selected. The receptors stem from a man aged 18 to 29 in good health. Some clones in this sample may be carry-over from other donors' samples.

V gene TRBV28 combines with J gene TRBJ2-1; 8 bases match TRBD2. Trimming at V came to 4 bases and at J to 0 bases, leaving 8 bases not matched to a gene. Per germline, CDR1 MDHEN and CDR2 SYDVKM. The CDR3 extends over 17 amino acids. The CDR3 spells CASSSPRGGSSYNEQFF. In nucleotides, the CDR3 is TGTGCCAGCAGTTCCCCCCGGGGGGGTAGCTCCTACAATGAGCAGTTCTTC.

For this clone: This CDR3 is also generated by other DNA sequences in the sample. The chain uses TRBV5-1 and TRBJ2-3; D is ambiguous. V lost 0 bases and J lost 1, with 6 bases in between. The CDR3 has 14 amino acids. Germline V lookup: CDR1 SGHRS, CDR2 YFSETQ. The CDR3 region has the DNA TGCGCCAGCAGCTTGGTTGGCCGCACAGATACGCAGTATTTT. Translating it yields CASSLVGRTDTQYF.

This chain joins TRBV28 and TRBJ2-7, with 10 bases fitting TRBD2. CDR1 and CDR2 (germline): MDHEN, SYDVKM. Trimming removed 1 base from V and 2 bases from J; junction bases left unmatched: 5. CDR3 length: 16 amino acids. Here the CDR3 reads CASSLSGLAAAYEQYF. CDR3 DNA sequence: TGTGCCAGCAGTTTATCAGGACTAGCGGCAGCCTACGAGCAGTACTTC.

The chain has TRBV28 and TRBJ2-7; a weak D match, TRBD1 (6 bases). The CDR3 covers 15 residues. Between the trimmed V and J ends, which lost 2 bases and 3 bases, there was a span of 14 bases. Per the germline V gene, CDR1 is MDHEN and CDR2 is SYDVKM. This CDR3 reads CASSLHQEGGYEQYF. CDR3 DNA sequence: TGTGCCAGCAGTTTACATCAGGAAGGGGGCTACGAGCAGTACTTC.

The V and J genes are TRBV10-1 and TRBJ2-7, with TRBD1 as a possible D gene (5 bases). V shed 8 bases and J shed 2 bases, with 16 bases lying between them. The CDR3 length is 14 residues. Germline V gene lookup returns CDR1 WNHNN and CDR2 SYGVQD (reference sequence). The CDR3: CASARDSLAYEQYF. CDR3 bases: TGCGCCAGCGCAAGAGACAGCCTGGCCTACGAGCAGTACTTC.

The chain employs TRBV2 and TRBJ1-1; the match to TRBD1 covers 9 bases. This CDR3 region has 12 residues. The J segment lost 6 bases and the V segment lost 6 bases, leaving 2 bases of the junction unmatched. Germline CDR1 SNHLY, CDR2 FYNNEI. CDR3 residues: CASRRTGAEAFF. CDR3 bases: TGTGCCAGCAGGCGGACAGGGGCTGAAGCTTTCTTT.

This chain connects TRBV2 to TRBJ1-1, with D unclear. CDR3 length: 15 amino acids. In germline, CDR1 is SNHLY, CDR2 FYNNEI. V was clipped by 3 bases and J by 5 bases, with 16 bases between them. CDR3 DNA sequence: TGTGCCAGCAGTGATGCGGGGAGCATGGGGACTGAAGCTTTCTTT. As protein: CASSDAGSMGTEAFF. Full variable domain (rest looked up from reference TRBV2 and TRBJ1-1): EPEVTQTPSHQVTQMGQEVILRCVPISNHLYFYWYRQILGQKVEFLVSFYNNEISEKSEIFDDQFSVERPDGSNFTLKIRSTKLEDSAMYFCASSDAGSMGTEAFFGQGTRLTVV.

This clone has a single count. V is TRBV28 and J is TRBJ2-6; D perhaps matches TRBD1 (6 bases). This CDR3 contains 16 residues. Looked up from germline, CDR1 is MDHEN and CDR2 is SYDVKM. Deletions cut 5 bases from V and 2 bases from J, with 13 bases between. This CDR3 is CASSPTGLAGANVLTF. CDR3 sequence (DNA): TGTGCCAGCAGTCCAACAGGGCTCGCTGGGGCCAACGTCCTGACTTTC.

This clone was seen just once. Other DNA sequences in this sample translate to the same CDR3. CDR3 in DNA: TGTGCCAGCAGTGAAGCGCTGGCAGATACGCAGTATTTT. It specifies CASSEALADTQYF. The chain joins TRBV2 to TRBJ2-3; D not certain. Between the trimmed V and J ends, which lost 0 bases and 4 bases, there was a span of 5 bases. The CDR3 has 13 residues. Germline V gene data show CDR1 as SNHLY and CDR2 as FYNNEI.

V and J are TRBV27 and TRBJ2-7, with D perhaps TRBD2 (5 bases). From germline, CDR1 is MNHEY and CDR2 SMNVEV (reference sequence). This CDR3 is 17 amino acids long. V was pared by 1 base and J by 3 bases, with 19 bases between. The CDR3 DNA reads as TGTGCCAGCAGTTTATACCTTACTCCAGCGGATCACTACGAGCAGTACTTC. Translated: CASSLYLTPADHYEQYF.

The rearrangement uses TRBV6-1 and TRBJ2-4; D gene uncertain. CDR1 is MNHNS and CDR2 is SASEGT in the germline V gene. Between the trimmed V and J ends, which lost 3 bases and 1 base, there was a span of 13 bases. This CDR3 has 16 residues. This chain's CDR3 is CASSDNSKAAKNIQYF. CDR3 DNA: TGTGCCAGCAGTGACAACTCCAAAGCCGCCAAAAACATTCAGTACTTC.